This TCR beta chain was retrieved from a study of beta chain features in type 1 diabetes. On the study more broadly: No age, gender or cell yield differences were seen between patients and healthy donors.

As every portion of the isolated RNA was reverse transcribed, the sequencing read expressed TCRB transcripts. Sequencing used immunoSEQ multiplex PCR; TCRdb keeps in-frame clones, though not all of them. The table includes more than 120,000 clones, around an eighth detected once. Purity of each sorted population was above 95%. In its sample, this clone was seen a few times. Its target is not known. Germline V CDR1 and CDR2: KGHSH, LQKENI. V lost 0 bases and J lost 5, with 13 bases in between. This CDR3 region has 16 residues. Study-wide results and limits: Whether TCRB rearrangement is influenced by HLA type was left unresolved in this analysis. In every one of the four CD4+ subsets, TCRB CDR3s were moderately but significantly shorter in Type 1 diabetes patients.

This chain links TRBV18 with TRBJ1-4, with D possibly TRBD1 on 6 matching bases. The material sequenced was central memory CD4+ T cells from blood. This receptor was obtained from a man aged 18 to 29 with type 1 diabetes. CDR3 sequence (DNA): TGTGCCAGCTCACCACCGGCGGGGGCTACGAATGAAAAACTGTTTTTT. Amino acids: CASSPPAGATNEKLFF.